These 9 T cell receptor beta chains were sequenced from one sample in a study of blood T cell repertoires in COVID-19. This table comes from immunoSEQ multiplex PCR, and its TCRdb copy is limited to in-frame clones, with some not included. The profile shows 200,000 to 250,000 clones, 88% of them singletons. The source material was PBMCs or T cells enriched from blood (not recorded which). These receptors were obtained from a woman younger than 45 who had been exposed to COVID-19.

The rearrangement uses TRBV12-3 or TRBV12-4 and TRBJ1-5, with TRBD1 as a possible D gene (5 bases). The CDR3 has 12 residues. DNA of the CDR3: TGTGCATCCAACCGGGGGAATCAGCCCCAGCATTTT. This gives the protein CASNRGNQPQHF.

The chain employs TRBV18 and TRBJ2-1; 8 bases are a match to TRBD2. The V gene end was trimmed by 2 bases and the J gene end by 8 bases; junction bases not matched to a gene: 11. The CDR3 has 16 residues. Germline lookup yields CDR1 KGHSH and CDR2 LQKENI. The CDR3 loop reads CASSPVTGTSYHEQFF. CDR3 nucleotide sequence: TGTGCCAGCTCACCAGTGACCGGGACTAGTTACCATGAGCAGTTCTTC. Using reference TRBV18 and TRBJ2-1 for the parts outside the CDR3, the full variable domain is NAGVMQNPRHLVRRRGQEARLRCSPMKGHSHVYWYRQLPEEGLKFMVYLQKENIIDESGMPKERFSAEFPKEGPSILRIQQVVRGDSAAYFCASSPVTGTSYHEQFFGPGTRLTVL.

V is TRBV5-1 and J is TRBJ2-3; the D gene is possibly TRBD2 (6 bases). Trimming left V 8 bases short and J 2 bases short, with 12 bases between. Per germline, CDR1 SGHRS and CDR2 YFSETQ. The CDR3 extends over 13 amino acids. CDR3 in amino acids: CASNRDSTDTQYF. The CDR3 DNA reads as TGCGCCAGTAACCGGGACTCCACAGATACGCAGTATTTT.

This clone has a single count. The chain has TRBV9 and TRBJ1-1, with 8 bases fitting TRBD1. V was pared by 4 bases and J by 4 bases, with 9 bases of the junction left unmatched. Germline CDR1 reads SGDLS; CDR2 reads YYNGEE. There are 15 residues in the CDR3. CDR3 sequence: CASSLTGTGGTEAFF. As DNA, the CDR3 is TGTGCCAGCAGCCTCACAGGAACAGGGGGCACTGAAGCTTTCTTT.

This chain joins TRBV4-1 and TRBJ1-4; D gene uncertain. The ends were cut back, 0 bases at V and 1 base at J, with 15 bases in the middle. Germline V CDR1 and CDR2: MGHRA, YSYEKL. The CDR3 is 18 residues long. The CDR3 nucleotides are TGCGCCAGCAGCCAAGAGCGACTGGCGGGAGGAACTAATGAAAAACTGTTTTTT. Encoded protein: CASSQERLAGGTNEKLFF.

V is TRBV10-1 and J is TRBJ2-1; 14 bases map to TRBD2. Germline V gives CDR1 WNHNN, CDR2 SYGVQD (reference sequence). This CDR3 has 15 amino acids. V shed 3 bases, J shed 10 bases, and the junction held 5 bases outside the gene matches. CDR3 bases: TGCGCCAGCAGTGAACTGGGACTAGCGGGAGTAGAGCAGTTCTTC. Translation: CASSELGLAGVEQFF.

This clone was picked up one time. The rearrangement joins TRBV4-1 to TRBJ1-2; TRBD1 agrees at 11 bases. Germline-derived CDR1 and CDR2 are MGHRA and YSYEKL. Germline trimming cut 2 bases from V and 4 bases from J; bases unmatched to any gene: 6. The CDR3 extends over 16 amino acids. In nucleotides, the CDR3 is TGCGCCAGCAGCCAAACCGGGACAGGGGGACTCTATGGCTACACCTTC. Translating gives CASSQTGTGGLYGYTF.

The chain links TRBV19 to TRBJ2-3; D not certain. Germline CDR1 LNHDA, CDR2 SQIVND (reference sequence). The germline V and J ends were trimmed by 5 bases and 3 bases, with 15 bases remaining between them. There are 15 residues in the CDR3. CDR3 sequence: CASSPDVGRTDTQYF. Here the CDR3 DNA reads TGTGCCAGTAGTCCCGACGTGGGCAGAACAGATACGCAGTATTTT.

V gene TRBV6-5 combines with J gene TRBJ2-3; 7 bases align to TRBD1. V dropped 6 bases and J dropped 2; count of bases not matched to a gene: 2. Germline V lookup: CDR1 MNHEY, CDR2 SVGAGI. CDR3 length equals 13 residues. CDR3 region: CASRGQYTDTQYF. The CDR3 region has the DNA TGTGCCAGCAGGGGACAGTACACAGATACGCAGTATTTT.